This T cell receptor (beta chain) was sequenced for a study of blood T cell repertoires in COVID-19. Study background: Sites in the United States, Italy and Spain provided acute and convalescent COVID-19 samples.

Assay: immunoSEQ multiplex PCR; the TCRdb copy retains only in-frame clones and omits some. This sample carries a few hundred thousand clones, about nine tenths of them seen once, and the ten largest clones take around 4.5%. The sequenced sample consisted of peripheral blood. The origin of this receptor is a man aged 50 or older with acute or convalescent COVID-19.

CDR3 amino acids: CASSSGLAGDTQYF. CDR3 in DNA: TGTGCCAGCAGCTCGGGACTAGCTGGAGATACGCAGTATTTT. The gene calls are TRBV7-9 and TRBJ2-3; 9 bases line up with TRBD2. The junction had 4 bases not matched to a gene; V was cut back by 4 bases and J by 5 bases. Germline CDR1 SEHNR, CDR2 FQNEAQ (reference sequence). CDR3 length: 14 amino acids.